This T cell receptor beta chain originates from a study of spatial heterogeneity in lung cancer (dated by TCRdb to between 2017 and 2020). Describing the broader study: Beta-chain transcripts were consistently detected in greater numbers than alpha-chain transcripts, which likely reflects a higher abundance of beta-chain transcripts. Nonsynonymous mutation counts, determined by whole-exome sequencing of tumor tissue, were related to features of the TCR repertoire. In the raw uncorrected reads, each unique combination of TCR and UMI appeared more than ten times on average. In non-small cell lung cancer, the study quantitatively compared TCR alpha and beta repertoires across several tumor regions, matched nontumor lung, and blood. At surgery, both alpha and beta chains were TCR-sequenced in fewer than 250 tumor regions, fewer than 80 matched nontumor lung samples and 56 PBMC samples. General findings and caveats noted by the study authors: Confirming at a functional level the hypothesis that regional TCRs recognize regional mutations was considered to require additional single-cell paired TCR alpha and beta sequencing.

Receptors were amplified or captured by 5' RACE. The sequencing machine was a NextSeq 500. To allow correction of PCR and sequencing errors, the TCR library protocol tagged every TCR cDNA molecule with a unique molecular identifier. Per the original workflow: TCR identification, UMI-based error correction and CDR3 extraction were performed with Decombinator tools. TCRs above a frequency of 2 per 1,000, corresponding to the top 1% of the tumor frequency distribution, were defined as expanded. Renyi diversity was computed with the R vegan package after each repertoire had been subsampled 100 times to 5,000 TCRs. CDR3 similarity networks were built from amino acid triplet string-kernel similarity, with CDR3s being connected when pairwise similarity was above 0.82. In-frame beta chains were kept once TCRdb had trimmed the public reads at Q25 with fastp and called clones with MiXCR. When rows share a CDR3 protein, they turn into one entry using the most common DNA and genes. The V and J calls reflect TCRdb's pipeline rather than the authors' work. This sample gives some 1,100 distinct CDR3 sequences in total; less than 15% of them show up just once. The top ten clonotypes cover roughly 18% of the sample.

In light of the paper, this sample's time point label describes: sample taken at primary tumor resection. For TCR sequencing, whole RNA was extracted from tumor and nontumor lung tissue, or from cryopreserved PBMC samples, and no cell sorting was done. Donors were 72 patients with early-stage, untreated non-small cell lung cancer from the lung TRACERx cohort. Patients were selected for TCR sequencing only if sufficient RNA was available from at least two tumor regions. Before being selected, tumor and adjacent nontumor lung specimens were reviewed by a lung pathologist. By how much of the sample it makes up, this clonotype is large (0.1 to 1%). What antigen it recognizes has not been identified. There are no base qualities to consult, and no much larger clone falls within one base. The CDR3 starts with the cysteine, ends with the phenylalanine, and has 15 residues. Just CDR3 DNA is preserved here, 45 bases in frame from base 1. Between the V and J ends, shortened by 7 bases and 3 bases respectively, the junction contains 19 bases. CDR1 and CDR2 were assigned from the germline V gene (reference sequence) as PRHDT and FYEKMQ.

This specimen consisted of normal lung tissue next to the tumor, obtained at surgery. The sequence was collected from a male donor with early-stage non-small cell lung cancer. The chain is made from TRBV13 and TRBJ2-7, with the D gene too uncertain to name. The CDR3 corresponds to CASTRTDMGFYEQYF. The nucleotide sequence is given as TGTGCCAGCACTCGAACCGACATGGGGTTCTACGAGCAGTACTTC.